Below, one T cell receptor (beta chain) is given with its context. The antigen is not known. This entry comes from a study of cytomegalovirus exposure and HLA in healthy donors. Study-level results: Sequencing artifact likely explains a cluster of highly shared sequence variants.

Amplification used 60 Vbeta primers and 13 Jbeta primers. Assay used: immunoSEQ multiplex PCR; TCRdb lists only in-frame clones, some missing. The sample holds 100,000 to 150,000 clones, over 75% seen once. V shed 4 bases, J shed 6 bases, and the junction held 3 bases outside the gene matches. CDR1 is SSHAT and CDR2 is FNYEAQ in the germline V gene (reference sequence). This CDR3 contains 13 residues. This sequence originates from a boy younger than 18 in good health and CMV-seronegative. The sample was PBMCs. J is TRBJ2-5 and V is TRBV7-7; 9 bases are shared with TRBD1. The CDR3 DNA reads TGTGCCAGCAGCTCGGGACAGGGTCAGACCCAGTACTTC. This translates into CASSSGQGQTQYF.